This T cell receptor beta chain derives from a study of cytomegalovirus exposure and HLA in healthy donors. General study findings and limits: Cytomegalovirus status was reportedly diagnosed by the classifier with high sensitivity and specificity. It was approximately 160 TCR beta chains that were listed as cytomegalovirus-associated.

Clones were read by immunoSEQ multiplex PCR, and TCRdb kept only the in-frame ones, dropping some. The table includes 120,000 to 150,000 clones, around nine tenths detected once. V lost 0 bases and J lost 1; bases outside the gene matches: 2. The CDR3 extends over 16 amino acids. Germline V gene data show CDR1 as SGHNT and CDR2 as YYREEE (reference sequence). In regard to this clone: The antigen is unknown.

The sequence was collected from a young man in good health and CMV-seropositive. The sequenced material came from PBMCs. The rearrangement uses TRBV5-4 and TRBJ2-5; TRBD2 matches at 11 bases. This CDR3 reads CASSLGLAGFQETQYF. The CDR3 DNA sequence: TGTGCCAGCAGCTTGGGACTAGCGGGGTTCCAAGAGACCCAGTACTTC.